Given below is one TCR beta chain in context. These data belong to a study of cytomegalovirus exposure and HLA in healthy donors. CDR1 is MNHNS, CDR2 SASEGT, per germline. The CDR3 covers 14 residues. J gave up 7 bases and V 2 bases, and 4 bases lay outside the gene matches. It was with 60 Vbeta and 13 Jbeta primers that the PCR ran. TCRdb's table, derived via immunoSEQ multiplex PCR, lists solely in-frame clones and lacks some. The sample has roughly 92,000 clones; roughly 8.2% are singletons. The material sequenced was PBMCs. The chain joins TRBV6-1 to TRBJ1-2; 10 nucleotides line up with TRBD1. This receptor was taken from a man aged 45-60 years in good health and CMV-seronegative. The CDR3 reads CASSERGQGSGYTF. The CDR3, as DNA: TGTGCCAGCAGTGAAAGGGGACAGGGGTCTGGCTACACCTTC.